The T cell receptor beta chain under discussion was sequenced for a study of tumor-infiltrating lymphocytes in primary liver carcinoma. Priming with a constant-region primer yielded TCR beta cDNA from 450 to 600 ng total RNA. Slightly modified ARM-PCR, run as three nested multiplex PCR rounds, produced the TCR beta libraries. Researchers ran the first two PCR rounds for approximately 9 cycles each with TRBV1-TRBV30 forward primers and a C-beta reverse primer. A single record per CDR3 protein comes from TCRdb applying MiXCR to the multiplex PCR reads. The sample has 95,000 to 150,000 distinct CDR3 sequences; roughly 70% are singletons. General study results and limits: Tumor region pairs outstripped tumor-adjacent and tumor-blood pairs in overlap. Significantly greater top-250-clone fractions characterized tumors relative to blood (p = 0.039).

Germline V gives CDR1 SGHNT, CDR2 YENEEA. This CDR3 has 15 amino acids. Unsorted bulk tissue (about 19-33 mg) underwent RNA and DNA co-extraction. Every patient in the cohort had a primary liver carcinoma. That carcinoma was treated by surgical resection. As to this clonotype: Its antigen is as yet unknown. One end of the junction fails to match germline, which may point to a read error.

V is TRBV11-3 and J is TRBJ2-1; 12 bases fit TRBD2. The TCR comes from a woman aged 60-75 years with primary liver carcinoma and hepatitis B virus infection. The sequenced sample was tumor-adjacent normal liver tissue. The CDR3 spells CATSLLAGGINEQFF. CDR3 coding DNA: TGTGCCACCAGCTTACTAGCGGGAGGTATCAATGAGCAATTCTTT.